Ten or more counts support the clone carrying this T cell receptor (beta chain). Its antigen remains unknown. These data come from a study of T cells in Graves' hyperthyroidism and ophthalmopathy. Germline V gene sequence: CDR1 ENHRY, CDR2 SYGVKD. V was clipped by 10 bases and J by 3 bases, with 15 bases between them. The CDR3 totals 13 residues. Amplification of TCR beta CDR3 regions was performed using RNA transcripts as template. The primer set for the first-round RT-PCR of the TCR CDR3 was HTBI. One entry per CDR3 protein results from TCRdb running MiXCR on the multiplex PCR reads. The sample records hundreds of thousands of distinct CDR3 sequences, around 46% being singletons. General study results and limits: Ophthalmopathy, as predicted by the model, came a median 6.5 months after the prediction.

These patients, aged 18 to 65, had recently diagnosed hyperthyroidism lasting under 2 months. This sequence was found in a young woman with Graves' hyperthyroidism. Sequencing input: peripheral blood or thyroid tissue (not recorded which). V is TRBV10-3 and J is TRBJ1-1; the D is unclear. CDR3: CATRRQKDTEAFF. CDR3 DNA: TGTGCCACCAGGCGGCAAAAGGACACTGAAGCTTTCTTT.